This T cell receptor (beta chain) appears in the sequencing data of a study of blood T cells in healthy people across ages. Study-level findings and limits: Whereas aged donors had fewer naive CD4+ cells, long-lived donors had more of them and higher diversity. Age showed a roughly linear inverse relationship with TCR beta diversity per million T cells.

The use of a sample-barcoded 5' primer and a J-beta primer mix characterized a second PCR of roughly 6 to 11 cycles. TCRdb called the 5' RACE reads again in MiXCR, with one record for every CDR3 protein. There are under 950,000 distinct CDR3 sequences in the sample; about a fifth occur only once, and around a fifth lies in the top ten. This clonotype appeared a few times. The antigen remains unidentified. Input material: blood. This sequence was found in a man aged 70-80 years in good health.

CDR3 residues: CASVLTTGRADQPQHF. DNA of the CDR3: TGTGCCAGCGTCTTAACAACTGGAAGGGCGGATCAGCCCCAGCATTTT. The V and J genes are TRBV2 and TRBJ1-5; D ambiguous. Germline CDR1 is SNHLY and CDR2 is FYNNEI. V shed 8 bases and J shed 5 bases, with 22 bases lying between them. The CDR3 is 16 residues long.